The rows below give T cell receptor beta chains drawn from one sample of a study of blood T cell repertoires in COVID-19. The method was immunoSEQ multiplex PCR; TCRdb's version includes in-frame clones alone and lacks a portion of them. The sample gives some 250,000 clones, under 95% of which show up once; roughly 2.1% is in the top ten. Input material: PBMCs or T cells enriched from blood (not recorded which). Every receptor here comes from a woman aged 40 to 50 with acute COVID-19. The CDR3 runs from the conserved cysteine through the conserved F or W. D genes are given only for firm matches. Rows give clone size only sometimes, using once, few, many, or a class for an expanded clone.

TGTGCCAGCAGCTCAGGACTAGCGGGGGGGGAGAATGAGCAGTTCTTC,CASSSGLAGGENEQFF,.,TRBJ2-1,TRBD2,TRBV11-1
TGTGCCAGCAGTGGGCGACAGGGGGCCTACGAGCAGTACTTC,CASSGRQGAYEQYF,.,TRBJ2-7,TRBD1,TRBV25-1
TGTGCCAGTAGTCTTTTAGCGGGAGGGGTCTACAATGAGCAGTTCTTC,CASSLLAGGVYNEQFF,.,TRBJ2-1,TRBD2,TRBV19
TGTGCCAGCAGCCTCGGACTAGCGGGAATTCGTCACGAGCAGTACTTC,CASSLGLAGIRHEQYF,.,TRBJ2-7,TRBD2,TRBV11-3
TGCACCAGCAGCCAAGATAAGGCAACAAGAGGGTGGTGGACCCAGTACTTC,CTSSQDKATRGWWTQYF,.,TRBJ2-5,.,TRBV1
TGTGCCTGGAGAGCTGGGACAGGGTACGAAAAACTGTTTTTT,CAWRAGTGYEKLFF,.,TRBJ1-4,TRBD1,TRBV30
TGTGCCAGCAGCAGGACAGGGGGCTTTGGCTACACCTTC,CASSRTGGFGYTF,once,TRBJ1-2,TRBD1,TRBV27
TGTGCCTGGAGAGAGGTCGGAGCCTACGAGCAGTACTTC,CAWREVGAYEQYF,.,TRBJ2-7,.,TRBV30
TGTGCCACCTTACAGGCCCCGGGACAGGGGAGCAATCAGCCCCAGCATTTT,CATLQAPGQGSNQPQHF,once,TRBJ1-5,TRBD1,TRBV19
TGTGCCAGCAGCTCCGGACAGGGTACAGATACGCAGTATTTT,CASSSGQGTDTQYF,few,TRBJ2-3,TRBD1,TRBV7-3
TGCGCCAGTACTCTTGCGGGGGGGACCACAGATACGCAGTATTTT,CASTLAGGTTDTQYF,.,TRBJ2-3,TRBD2,TRBV10-2
TGTGCCTGGACTACGGCTAGCGGGAGATCCTACGAGCAGTACTTC,CAWTTASGRSYEQYF,.,TRBJ2-7,TRBD2,TRBV30
TGTGCCAGCAGTGAGCAGAACACTGAAGCTTTCTTT,CASSEQNTEAFF,.,TRBJ1-1,.,TRBV6-6
TGTGCCAGCAGCCCCAGCGGTTCCCTGAACACTGAAGCTTTCTTT,CASSPSGSLNTEAFF,.,TRBJ1-1,.,TRBV7-3
TGTGCCAGCAGCCGCAGGCTGGGACAGGGTGATGAAAAACTGTTTTTT,CASSRRLGQGDEKLFF,.,TRBJ1-4,TRBD1,TRBV7-9
TGTGCCAGCAGTTTTTCCCCCCGTGGGCGCGAAAAACTGTTTTTT,CASSFSPRGREKLFF,.,TRBJ1-4,.,TRBV2
TGTGCCAGCAGCCTCAGGGGGGTCGGCAATCAGCCCCAGCATTTT,CASSLRGVGNQPQHF,.,TRBJ1-5,TRBD1,TRBV13
TGTGCCAGCGGGGGTCTTAGACAGGGAGGCGAGCAGTACTTC,CASGGLRQGGEQYF,few,TRBJ2-7,.,TRBV2
TGTGCCAGCAGCTTAGGCGGTAACTATGGCTACACCTTC,CASSLGGNYGYTF,.,TRBJ1-2,.,TRBV7-2
TGTGCCAGCAGCTTACAGGGAATCAATTCACCCCTCCACTTT,CASSLQGINSPLHF,few,TRBJ1-6,.,TRBV5-4
TGTGCCAGCAGCTTAACGTCAGACAGTGCCACCGGGGAGCTGTTTTTT,CASSLTSDSATGELFF,.,TRBJ2-2,.,TRBV7-3
TGTGCCACCAAGAGGGCCGCGGGTAGCAATCAGCCCCAGCATTTT,CATKRAAGSNQPQHF,.,TRBJ1-5,.,TRBV15
TGTGCCAGTAGCCAGCCGGGGAAGAGACAGGGTTGGGAAAAACTGTTTTTT,CASSQPGKRQGWEKLFF,.,TRBJ1-4,TRBD1,TRBV19
TGTGCCACCAGTGAGGAGACAGGGGGCAGAAACTATGGCTACACCTTC,CATSEETGGRNYGYTF,.,TRBJ1-2,TRBD1,TRBV24-1
TGTGCCAGCAGTGAAGAAGGGGTAACTAATGAAAAACTGTTTTTT,CASSEEGVTNEKLFF,.,TRBJ1-4,.,TRBV2
TGTGCCAGCAGTTTATGGGGCGGACAGGGCAACTATGGCTACACCTTC,CASSLWGGQGNYGYTF,.,TRBJ1-2,TRBD1,TRBV28
TGTGCCAGTAGTACGGGACAGGGCATAAGCTATGGCTACACCTTC,CASSTGQGISYGYTF,.,TRBJ1-2,TRBD1,TRBV19
TGTGCCAGTCCCCAACTTTCCGGGACTAGCGGGAGTAAAATCCCCCAAGAGACCCAGTACTTC,CASPQLSGTSGSKIPQETQYF,.,TRBJ2-5,TRBD2,TRBV19
TGTGCCACCAGCCACAAGGGGTCCTACGAGCAGTACTTC,CATSHKGSYEQYF,.,TRBJ2-7,.,TRBV24-1
TGTGCCAGCAGCACGGGACAGGGGGCTGCAGATACGCAGTATTTT,CASSTGQGAADTQYF,.,TRBJ2-3,TRBD1,TRBV9
TGTGCCAGCAGCGTAAGCAATAGCAATCAGCCCCAGCATTTT,CASSVSNSNQPQHF,.,TRBJ1-5,.,TRBV9
TGCGCCAGCAGCCCGGTTCCGACAGGGGGCAGTGGAAACACCATATATTTT,CASSPVPTGGSGNTIYF,.,TRBJ1-3,TRBD1,TRBV5-1
TGTGCCAGCAGCTTATTCGGCAATCAGCCCCAGCATTTT,CASSLFGNQPQHF,few,TRBJ1-5,.,TRBV7-9
TGTGCTAGCAGCTTAGAGTATAAAGGACTAGCAGCGTTGGGTGACGAGCAGTACTTC,CASSLEYKGLAALGDEQYF,.,TRBJ2-7,TRBD2,TRBV7-7
TGTGCCAGCAGTGAGGTAGGGACAGAAAATCAGCCCCAGCATTTT,CASSEVGTENQPQHF,.,TRBJ1-5,TRBD1,TRBV2
TGTGCCAGCAGTAGCGGACAGATAAGCTCTGGAAACACCATATATTTT,CASSSGQISSGNTIYF,.,TRBJ1-3,.,TRBV28
TGCGCCAGCAGCTTGCGTGGGGAGTTTTTGAATGAGCAGTTCTTC,CASSLRGEFLNEQFF,.,TRBJ2-1,.,TRBV4-1
TGTGCCAGCAGCTCGCAGGGGCGGTGGAACACTGAAGCTTTCTTT,CASSSQGRWNTEAFF,.,TRBJ1-1,.,TRBV9
TGTGCCAGCAGCGGAGCCGGGACAGGGGACACTGAAGCTTTCTTT,CASSGAGTGDTEAFF,.,TRBJ1-1,TRBD1,TRBV4-2
TGTGCCAGTAGAGGGACAGGGAGTGAAAAACTGTTTTTT,CASRGTGSEKLFF,.,TRBJ1-4,TRBD1,TRBV19
TGTGCCAGCAGCTTAGGACAGGCGAACACTGAAGCTTTCTTT,CASSLGQANTEAFF,.,TRBJ1-1,.,TRBV7-6
TGTGCCAGCAGCTTAGGGGACAGGGGGCGAGATGAGCAGTTCTTC,CASSLGDRGRDEQFF,.,TRBJ2-1,TRBD1,TRBV7-3
TGTGCCAGCATCGCGGGGTCAACAGCCCCTAAGGATGAGCAGTTCTTC,CASIAGSTAPKDEQFF,.,TRBJ2-1,.,TRBV2
TGTGCCAGCAGCCACCGGGTGTCCAGGGACAATGAGCAGTTCTTC,CASSHRVSRDNEQFF,.,TRBJ2-1,.,TRBV3-1/TRBV3-2
.,CASSFGPGGSQETQYF,.,TRBJ2-5,.,TRBV5-4
TGTGCCAGCAACCGAGGGCCTGGTGAGACCCAGTACTTC,CASNRGPGETQYF,.,TRBJ2-5,.,TRBV2
TGTGCCAGTAGTATGGGAGGGAGGGGAAACACCATATATTTT,CASSMGGRGNTIYF,.,TRBJ1-3,.,TRBV19
TGTGCCAGCAGCTTACTCCCACAGGGCGGTGAGCAGTTCTTC,CASSLLPQGGEQFF,once,TRBJ2-1,.,TRBV7-2
TGTGCCAGCAGTTCACTTACAGGGAACACTGAAGCTTTCTTT,CASSSLTGNTEAFF,.,TRBJ1-1,.,TRBV6-5
TGCACCAGCAGCCGCAATCGGGACTATGAGTCCCAGACCTTAGGACCCGGGGAGCTGTTTTTT,CTSSRNRDYESQTLGPGELFF,.,TRBJ2-2,.,TRBV1
TGTGCCACCAGCAGAGGAATCTACAGTGGGCAGTTCTTC,CATSRGIYSGQFF,.,TRBJ2-1,.,TRBV15
TGTGCCAGCAGCTTAGAGAGGACAGTTAGGGGCACTGAAGCTTTCTTT,CASSLERTVRGTEAFF,once,TRBJ1-1,.,TRBV7-9
TGCGCCAGCAGCTCCGGCGGCTTTGCCTACAATGAGCAGTTCTTC,CASSSGGFAYNEQFF,.,TRBJ2-1,.,TRBV5-1
TGTGCCAGCAGCCCCGACAACGGGAGGGTTAGGGAGGGCTACACCTTC,CASSPDNGRVREGYTF,.,TRBJ1-2,.,TRBV7-2
TGTGCCAGCAGCCCAGGCGGGGCTAGCGGGGGGCCCCCCTACGAGCAGTACTTC,CASSPGGASGGPPYEQYF,.,TRBJ2-7,TRBD2,TRBV5-4
TGCAGTGCTAGAGATAACGAGCAGTACTTC,CSARDNEQYF,.,TRBJ2-7,.,TRBV20-1
TGTGCCAGCAGCTTCCGGGACAGACCATCTGGGGAGCAGTACTTC,CASSFRDRPSGEQYF,.,TRBJ2-7,TRBD1,TRBV5-6
TGTGCCACCAGCAGAGATTGGGGACAGTTGAACACTGAAGCTTTCTTT,CATSRDWGQLNTEAFF,.,TRBJ1-1,TRBD1,TRBV15
TGCGCCAGCAGCTTGGAGACAGGGGTTGGGTACGAGCAGTACTTC,CASSLETGVGYEQYF,.,TRBJ2-7,TRBD1,TRBV5-1